One sample yielded the 24 T cell receptor beta chains listed below, sequenced in a study of T-cell memory formation after mild COVID-19. TCRdb reprocessed the 5' RACE reads via MiXCR and lists one record per CDR3 protein. The table has some 320,000 distinct CDR3 sequences, over 11% seen once. The sequenced material came from PBMCs or a T cell subset sorted from them (not recorded which). These receptors were taken from a man between 18 and 29 years old who had mild COVID-19 (a few samples of this study predate the infection). Cell type and time point are not known.

This clonotype was counted between two and nine times. The chain couples TRBV6-4 to TRBJ1-2; the D is unclear. Trimming removed 8 bases at V and 4 bases at J, with 20 bases between. Germline lookup yields CDR1 MRHNA and CDR2 SNTAGT. The CDR3 loop spans 15 amino acids. For the CDR3, the DNA is TGTGCCAGCCTTAGTGGCGGCGAAAAAGCCTATGGCTACACCTTC. It is translated as CASLSGGEKAYGYTF.

This clonotype occurred a few times. This chain joins TRBV3-1 and TRBJ2-5; 8 bases are shared with TRBD1. V shed 4 bases and J 5 bases; nucleotides not matched to a gene: 6. The germline V gene encodes CDR1 LGHDT and CDR2 YNNKEL (reference sequence). The CDR3 covers 14 residues. CDR3 residues: CASSPWTGSETQYF. CDR3 DNA: TGTGCCAGCAGCCCTTGGACAGGGAGCGAGACCCAGTACTTC.

The table lists this clonotype with a few counts. The gene calls are TRBV29-1 and TRBJ2-5; no definite D call. This CDR3 is built from 13 residues. With 4 bases removed from V and 4 bases from J, the gap between germline ends came to 13 bases. In germline, CDR1 is SQVTM, CDR2 ANQGSEA. CDR3 in amino acids: CSVAPRLGETQYF. CDR3 coding DNA: TGCAGCGTTGCCCCCAGACTTGGAGAGACCCAGTACTTC.

The V call is TRBV3-1, the J call TRBJ1-2; D gene ambiguous. Trimming took off 6 bases at V and 1 base at J, with 9 bases between the two ends. CDR3 length: 13 amino acids. Per the germline V gene, CDR1 is LGHDT and CDR2 is YNNKEL (reference sequence). The CDR3 DNA follows: TGTGCCAGCAGGGCAGCCCGTAACTATGGCTACACCTTC. Translation gives CASRAARNYGYTF.

This clonotype was observed a few times. This rearrangement joins TRBV2 to TRBJ1-5, with 8 bases that match TRBD1. The V gene end was trimmed by 6 bases and the J gene end by 10 bases; junction bases not matched to a gene: 5. CDR1 SNHLY and CDR2 FYNNEI come from the germline V gene. This CDR3 region has 12 residues. The CDR3 spells CASRGQAPPQHF. The CDR3 coding sequence is TGTGCCAGCAGGGGACAGGCCCCCCCCCAGCATTTT.

This clonotype appeared many times. J is TRBJ2-3 and V is TRBV7-9; D might be TRBD2 (7 bases). The germline V gene encodes CDR1 SEHNR and CDR2 FQNEAQ (reference sequence). The CDR3 covers 14 residues. Trimming stripped 11 bases from V and 7 bases from J, with 22 bases between. The CDR3 protein is CAGGAASSVNTQYF. The CDR3 DNA reads as TGTGCCGGGGGGGCAGCCTCTAGCGTGAATACGCAGTATTTT.

The chain couples TRBV16 to TRBJ1-5; D is unresolved. Trimming pared 0 bases from V and 6 bases from J, leaving 12 bases between. This CDR3 is 15 amino acids long. Germline CDR1 and CDR2: KGHSY and FQNENV. The chain's CDR3 is CASSQSRTGRQPQHF. The CDR3 nucleotides read TGTGCCAGCAGCCAATCGCGAACGGGTCGTCAGCCCCAGCATTTT.

The rearrangement uses TRBV7-2 and TRBJ2-5; D remains ambiguous. V lost 3 bases and J 3 bases, leaving 8 bases between the germline ends. Germline CDR1 reads SGHTA; CDR2 reads FQGNSA. The CDR3 extends over 13 amino acids. The CDR3 DNA reads TGTGCCAGCAGCTTCCTCGGCGAAGAGACCCAGTACTTC. It yields the protein CASSFLGEETQYF.

The CDR3 reads CATTYGARTASGANVLTF. CDR3 in DNA: TGTGCCACCACCTACGGCGCCAGAACCGCCTCTGGGGCCAACGTCCTGACTTTC. The J gene is TRBJ2-6, the V gene TRBV12-3 or TRBV12-4; D uncertain. Trimming pared 10 bases from V and 0 bases from J, leaving 22 bases between. The CDR3 runs 18 residues.

The chain is built from TRBV7-2 and TRBJ2-5; 8 nucleotides align to TRBD2. From germline, CDR1 is SGHTA and CDR2 FQGNSA. Trimming took 6 bases from V and 4 from J; bases not matched to a gene: 13. The CDR3 totals 16 residues. The CDR3 protein is CASSRGGLAGLETQYF. The CDR3 bases are TGTGCCAGCAGTCGCGGCGGACTAGCCGGTTTAGAGACCCAGTACTTC.

The chain recombines TRBV7-9 with TRBJ1-3; a possible D gene is TRBD1 (5 bases). This CDR3 spans 17 amino acids. Germline V gene data show CDR1 as SEHNR and CDR2 as FQNEAQ (reference sequence). V was cut by 4 bases and J by 0 bases, with 16 bases left in between. CDR3 nucleotide sequence: TGTGCCAGCAGCTCTGCCCGGACAAAAAGCTCTGGAAACACCATATATTTT. The encoded protein is CASSSARTKSSGNTIYF.

The chain recombines TRBV3-2 with TRBJ1-5; whether TRBD1, the table's D call, matches the DNA was not checked. TRBV3-2 has pseudogene status. The CDR3 consists of 17 residues. The CDR3 here is CASSHRQAKGSNQPQHF. The CDR3 nucleotides read TGTGCCAGCAGCCACAGACAGGCTAAGGGGAGTAATCAGCCCCAGCATTTT.

The gene calls are TRBV30 and TRBJ2-7; no definite D call. Trimming removed 5 bases from V and 7 bases from J, with 15 bases in between. Germline V gives CDR1 GTSNPN, CDR2 SVGIG (reference sequence). This CDR3 is 12 amino acids long. CDR3 in amino acids: CAWGSLGWEQYF. The DNA for the CDR3 is TGTGCCTGGGGTTCCCTCGGGTGGGAGCAGTACTTC.

The gene calls are TRBV6-6 and TRBJ1-2; D unresolved. The CDR3 is made up of 11 amino acids. Germline V lookup: CDR1 MNHNY, CDR2 SVGAGI (reference sequence). Trimming removed 7 bases at V and 10 bases at J, with 13 bases between. CDR3 in DNA: TGTGCCAGCACCCTCGAGGCGGACTACACCTTC. Protein: CASTLEADYTF.

This clonotype was detected only a few times. This chain connects TRBV29-1 to TRBJ1-2; D uncertain. V lost 8 bases, J lost 0 bases, and 10 bases lay in between. In germline, CDR1 is SQVTM, CDR2 ANQGSEA. CDR3 length: 12 amino acids. CDR3 sequence: CSSSGPNYGYTF. CDR3 sequence (DNA): TGCAGCTCGTCGGGTCCTAACTATGGCTACACCTTC. The full variable domain, its missing parts supplied by reference TRBV29-1 and TRBJ1-2, is SAVISQKPSRDICQRGTSLTIQCQVDSQVTMMFWYRQQPGQSLTLIATANQGSEATYESGFVIDKFPISRPNLTFSTLTVSNMSPEDSSIYLCSSSGPNYGYTFGSGTRLTVV.

This chain connects TRBV6-2 or TRBV6-3 to TRBJ2-2; weak D call: TRBD2 (5 bases). This CDR3 region has 15 residues. Germline CDR1 is MNHEY and CDR2 is SVGEGT. V lost 9 bases and J lost 1, with 15 bases in between. The CDR3 is CASRPGGWNTGELFF. CDR3 coding DNA: TGTGCCAGTCGTCCCGGCGGGTGGAACACCGGGGAGCTGTTTTTT.

This clonotype came up many times. The chain recombines TRBV18 with TRBJ2-1; 11 bases agree with TRBD1. The junction had 4 bases not matched to a gene; V was cut back by 5 bases and J by 4 bases. Germline CDR1 and CDR2: KGHSH and LQKENI. The CDR3 totals 15 residues. The CDR3 DNA sequence: TGTGCCAGCTCAGACCGGGACAGGGGGTACAATGAGCAGTTCTTC. It specifies CASSDRDRGYNEQFF.

The rearrangement uses TRBV4-3 and TRBJ1-5; 8 bases fit TRBD1. Germline CDR1 LGHNA, CDR2 YSLEER. Trimming cost V 0 bases and J 5 bases; bases outside gene matches: 3. The CDR3 contains 15 residues. CDR3 region: CASSQEAGGHQPQHF. CDR3 DNA: TGCGCCAGCAGCCAAGAAGCAGGGGGCCATCAGCCCCAGCATTTT.

The V gene is TRBV27, the J gene TRBJ1-2; no reliable D call. CDR1 and CDR2 (germline): MNHEY, SMNVEV (reference sequence). CDR3 length: 13 residues. The germline V and J ends were trimmed by 5 bases and 4 bases, with 11 bases remaining between them. CDR3 protein: CASSPGLSYGYTF. As DNA, the CDR3 is TGTGCCAGCAGTCCCGGCCTGAGCTATGGCTACACCTTC.

The genes are TRBV27 and TRBJ1-1, with no clear D. This CDR3 has 14 amino acids. V lost 0 bases to trimming and J lost 3 bases, with 8 bases between them. The germline CDR1 and CDR2 sequences are MNHEY and SMNVEV (reference sequence). Written as DNA, the CDR3 is TGTGCCAGCAGTTTATCCCCAGGTCACACTGAAGCTTTCTTT. Translated, it gives CASSLSPGHTEAFF.

This chain's CDR3 is CASSFRGSNQPQHF. The CDR3 region has the DNA TGTGCCAGCAGTTTTCGGGGGAGCAATCAGCCCCAGCATTTT. J is TRBJ1-5 and V is TRBV27; D is possibly TRBD1 (5 bases). This CDR3 comprises 14 residues. V was trimmed by 3 bases and J by 1 base, leaving 7 bases between them. CDR1 and CDR2 from the germline V gene are MNHEY and SMNVEV (reference sequence).

The sample holds many counts of this clonotype. The V gene is TRBV27, the J gene TRBJ2-7; 9 bases align to TRBD2. V shed 2 bases, J shed 4 bases, and the junction held 3 bases outside the gene matches. This CDR3 is 14 amino acids long. Germline values: CDR1 MNHEY, CDR2 SMNVEV (reference sequence). The CDR3 is CASSLKRGAYEQYF. For the CDR3, the DNA is TGTGCCAGCAGTTTAAAGCGGGGGGCGTACGAGCAGTACTTC.

The chain uses TRBV12-3 or TRBV12-4 and TRBJ1-5; no clear D gene. This CDR3 spans 14 amino acids. Trimming stripped 6 bases from V and 0 bases from J, with 9 bases between. CDR3 loop: CASSRDNSNQPQHF. The DNA of the CDR3 is TGTGCCAGCAGCCGGGATAATAGCAATCAGCCCCAGCATTTT.

This clonotype was observed at least ten times. The CDR3 region is CASRSETTNEKLFF. In nucleotides, the CDR3 is TGTGCCAGCCGTTCAGAAACAACTAATGAAAAACTGTTTTTT. The chain is built from TRBV6-5 and TRBJ1-4; D gene ambiguous. Trimming removed 8 bases at V and 0 bases at J, with 10 bases between. Per germline, CDR1 MNHEY and CDR2 SVGAGI. The CDR3 covers 14 residues.